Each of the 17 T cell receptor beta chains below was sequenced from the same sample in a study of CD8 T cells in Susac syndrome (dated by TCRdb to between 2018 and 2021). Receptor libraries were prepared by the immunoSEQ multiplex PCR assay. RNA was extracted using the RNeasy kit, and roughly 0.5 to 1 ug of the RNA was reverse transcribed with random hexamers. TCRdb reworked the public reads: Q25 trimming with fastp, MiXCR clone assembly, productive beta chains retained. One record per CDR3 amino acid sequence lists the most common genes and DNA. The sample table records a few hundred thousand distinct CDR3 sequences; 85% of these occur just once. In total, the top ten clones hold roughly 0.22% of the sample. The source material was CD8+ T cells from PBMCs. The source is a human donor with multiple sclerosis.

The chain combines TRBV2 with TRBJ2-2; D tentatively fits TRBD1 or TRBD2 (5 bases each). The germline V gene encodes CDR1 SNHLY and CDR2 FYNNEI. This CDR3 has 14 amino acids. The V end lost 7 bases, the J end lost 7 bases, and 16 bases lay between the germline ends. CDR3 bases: TGTGCCAGCATGGGGGAGACTAAGGGCGGGGAGCTGTTTTTT. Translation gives CASMGETKGGELFF.

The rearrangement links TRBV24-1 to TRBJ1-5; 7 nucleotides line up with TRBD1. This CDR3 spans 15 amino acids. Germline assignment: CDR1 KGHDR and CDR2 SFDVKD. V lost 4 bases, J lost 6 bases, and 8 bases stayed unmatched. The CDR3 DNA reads TGTGCCACCAGTGACCGGACAGGATGGGGTCAGCCCCAGCATTTT. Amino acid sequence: CATSDRTGWGQPQHF.

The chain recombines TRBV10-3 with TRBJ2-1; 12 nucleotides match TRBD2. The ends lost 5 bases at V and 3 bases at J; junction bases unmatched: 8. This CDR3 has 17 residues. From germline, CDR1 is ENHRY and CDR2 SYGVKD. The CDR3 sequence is CAISQATSGSLYNEQFF. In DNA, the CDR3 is TGTGCCATCAGTCAAGCGACTAGCGGGAGCCTCTACAATGAGCAGTTCTTC.

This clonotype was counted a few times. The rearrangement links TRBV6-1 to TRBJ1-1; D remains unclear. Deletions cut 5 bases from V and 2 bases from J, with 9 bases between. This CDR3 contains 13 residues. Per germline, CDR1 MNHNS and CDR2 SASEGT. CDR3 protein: CASSSLPNTEAFF. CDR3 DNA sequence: TGTGCCAGCAGTTCGCTGCCCAACACTGAAGCTTTCTTT.

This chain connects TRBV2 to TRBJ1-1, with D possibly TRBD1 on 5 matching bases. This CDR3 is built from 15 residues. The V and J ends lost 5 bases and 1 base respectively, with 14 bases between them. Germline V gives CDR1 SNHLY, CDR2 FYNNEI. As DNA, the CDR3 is TGTGCCAGCAGTTATCCGGGACGGAGGAACACTGAAGCTTTCTTT. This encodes CASSYPGRRNTEAFF. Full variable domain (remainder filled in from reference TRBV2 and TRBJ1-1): EPEVTQTPSHQVTQMGQEVILRCVPISNHLYFYWYRQILGQKVEFLVSFYNNEISEKSEIFDDQFSVERPDGSNFTLKIRSTKLEDSAMYFCASSYPGRRNTEAFFGQGTRLTVV.

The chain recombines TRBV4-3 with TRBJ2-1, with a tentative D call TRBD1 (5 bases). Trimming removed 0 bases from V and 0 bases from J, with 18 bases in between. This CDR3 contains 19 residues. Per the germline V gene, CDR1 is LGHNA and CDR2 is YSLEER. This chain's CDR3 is CASSQDQVPDTSSYNEQFF. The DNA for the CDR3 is TGCGCCAGCAGCCAAGATCAGGTCCCGGACACGAGCTCCTACAATGAGCAGTTCTTC.

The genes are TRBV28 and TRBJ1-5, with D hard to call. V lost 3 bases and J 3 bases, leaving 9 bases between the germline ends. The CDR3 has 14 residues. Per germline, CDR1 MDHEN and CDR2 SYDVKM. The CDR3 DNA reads TGTGCCAGCAGTTTGTTAGACATCAATCAGCCCCAGCATTTT. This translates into CASSLLDINQPQHF.

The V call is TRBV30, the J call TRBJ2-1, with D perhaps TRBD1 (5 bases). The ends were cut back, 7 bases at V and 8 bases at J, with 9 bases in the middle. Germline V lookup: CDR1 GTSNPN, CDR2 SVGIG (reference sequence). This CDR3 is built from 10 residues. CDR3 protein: CASLGDEQFF. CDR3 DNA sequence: TGTGCCTCCCTAGGGGATGAGCAGTTCTTC.

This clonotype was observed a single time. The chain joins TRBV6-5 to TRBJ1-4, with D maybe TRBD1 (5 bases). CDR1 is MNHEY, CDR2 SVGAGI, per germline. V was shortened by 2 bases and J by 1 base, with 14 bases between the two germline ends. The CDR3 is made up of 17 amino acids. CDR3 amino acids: CASSYLEAGVTNEKLFF. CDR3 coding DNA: TGTGCCAGCAGTTACCTGGAAGCGGGGGTAACTAATGAAAAACTGTTTTTT.

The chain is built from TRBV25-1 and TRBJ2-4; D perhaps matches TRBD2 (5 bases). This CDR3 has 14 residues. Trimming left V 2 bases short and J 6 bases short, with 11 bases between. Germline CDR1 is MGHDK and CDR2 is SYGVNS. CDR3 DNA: TGTGCCAGCAGTGAACAGGAACGGGGAAACATTCAGTACTTC. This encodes CASSEQERGNIQYF.

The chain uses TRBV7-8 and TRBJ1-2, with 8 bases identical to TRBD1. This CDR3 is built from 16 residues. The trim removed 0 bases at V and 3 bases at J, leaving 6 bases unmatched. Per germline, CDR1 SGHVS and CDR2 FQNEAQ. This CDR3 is CASSLAQGAIDYGYTF. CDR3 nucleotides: TGTGCCAGCAGCTTAGCTCAGGGGGCAATAGACTATGGCTACACCTTC.

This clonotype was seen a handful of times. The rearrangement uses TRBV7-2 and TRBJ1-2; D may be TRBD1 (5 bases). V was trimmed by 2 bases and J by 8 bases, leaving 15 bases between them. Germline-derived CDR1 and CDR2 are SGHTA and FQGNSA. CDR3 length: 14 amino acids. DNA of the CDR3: TGTGCCAGCAGCTTAAGGGGCGAACCGGGGGGCTACACCTTC. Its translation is CASSLRGEPGGYTF.

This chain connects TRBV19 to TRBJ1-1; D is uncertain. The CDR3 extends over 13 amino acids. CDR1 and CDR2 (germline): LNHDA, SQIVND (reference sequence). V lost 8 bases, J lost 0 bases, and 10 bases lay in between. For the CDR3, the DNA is TGTGCCAGTTTAAGCCCCATGAACACTGAAGCTTTCTTT. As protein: CASLSPMNTEAFF. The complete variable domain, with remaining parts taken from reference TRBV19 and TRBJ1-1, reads DGGITQSPKYLFRKEGQNVTLSCEQNLNHDAMYWYRQDPGQGLRLIYYSQIVNDFQKGDIAEGYSVSREKKESFPLTVTSAQKNPTAFYLCASLSPMNTEAFFGQGTRLTVV.

The CDR3 nucleotides read TGTGCCAGCAGCTCCGGGAGGGGGGACGGCTACACCTTC. Protein product: CASSSGRGDGYTF. The V and J genes are TRBV7-9 and TRBJ1-2; D is possibly TRBD1 (6 bases). The CDR3 spans 13 residues. Trimming removed 4 bases at V and 8 bases at J, with 14 bases between. In germline, CDR1 is SEHNR, CDR2 FQNEAQ (reference sequence).

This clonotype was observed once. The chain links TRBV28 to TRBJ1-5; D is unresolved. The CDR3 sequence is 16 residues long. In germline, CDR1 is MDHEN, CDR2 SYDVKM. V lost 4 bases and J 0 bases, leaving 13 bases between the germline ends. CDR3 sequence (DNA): TGTGCCAGCAGTTGGAATGAGATTTTTAGCAATCAGCCCCAGCATTTT. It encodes CASSWNEIFSNQPQHF.

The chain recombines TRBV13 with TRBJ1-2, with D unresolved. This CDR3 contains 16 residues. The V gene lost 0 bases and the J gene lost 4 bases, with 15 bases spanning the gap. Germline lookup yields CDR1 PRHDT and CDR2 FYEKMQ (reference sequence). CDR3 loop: CASSLGLSRLPYGYTF. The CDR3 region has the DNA TGTGCCAGCAGCTTAGGCCTAAGTAGGCTACCCTATGGCTACACCTTC.

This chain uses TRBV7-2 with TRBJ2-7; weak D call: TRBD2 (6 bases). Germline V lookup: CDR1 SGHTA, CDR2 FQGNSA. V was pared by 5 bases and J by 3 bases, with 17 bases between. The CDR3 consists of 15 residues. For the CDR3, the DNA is TGTGCCAGCAGCCGAGGTGCGGGAAGCGGCTACGAGCAGTACTTC. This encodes CASSRGAGSGYEQYF. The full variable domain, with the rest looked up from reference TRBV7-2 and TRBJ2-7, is GAGVSQSPSNKVTEKGKDVELRCDPISGHTALYWYRQSLGQGLEFLIYFQGNSAPDKSGLPSDRFSAERTGGSVSTLTIQRTQQEDSAVYLCASSRGAGSGYEQYFGPGTRLTVT.